Listed below are T cell receptor beta chains from one sample, sequenced in a study of blood T cell repertoires in COVID-19. Sequencing was performed with immunoSEQ multiplex PCR; in TCRdb, only in-frame clones are kept and a portion is missing. The sample lists 90,000 to 120,000 clones, roughly 69% occurring once. Source material: peripheral blood. The receptors come from a man aged 80 or over with acute or convalescent COVID-19. Both conserved end residues are part of each CDR3. A D gene is named only where the DNA matches it firmly. The size entry is marked missing in some rows and otherwise reads once, few, many or a size class.

CDR3 protein	CDR3 DNA	D gene	clone size	V gene	J gene
CATYRHQNSPLHF	TGTGCCACCTACAGGCACCAAAATTCACCCCTCCACTTT	-	-	TRBV6-6	TRBJ1-6
CASSYAGSAKNIQYF	TGTGCCAGCAGTTACGCAGGGTCGGCCAAAAACATTCAGTACTTC	-	once	TRBV6-2/TRBV6-3	TRBJ2-4
CASSQDTGSPLHF	TGCGCCAGCAGCCAAGATACAGGGTCACCCCTCCACTTT	-	-	TRBV4-3	TRBJ1-6
CASSQELTSGRAVFF	TGCGCCAGCAGCCAAGAATTAACTAGCGGGAGGGCAGTATTCTTC	TRBD2	-	TRBV4-3	TRBJ2-1
CASSPGQGNQPQHF	TGTGCCAGCAGCCCTGGACAGGGCAATCAGCCCCAGCATTTT	TRBD1	-	TRBV9	TRBJ1-5
CASSQDRGSSYNEQFF	TGCGCCAGCAGCCAAGATCGCGGAAGCTCCTACAATGAGCAGTTCTTC	-	-	TRBV4-1	TRBJ2-1
CASRAADTQYF	TGCGCCAGCAGGGCGGCAGATACGCAGTATTTT	-	-	TRBV5-1	TRBJ2-3
CASSLRDARGYTF	TGTGCCAGCAGTCTGCGGGACGCGAGGGGCTACACCTTC	-	many	TRBV28	TRBJ1-2
CATSDTLAGGQETQYF	TGTGCCACCAGTGATACCCTAGCGGGAGGGCAAGAGACCCAGTACTTC	TRBD2	-	TRBV24-1	TRBJ2-5
CSVESQFGQGSYEQYF	TGCAGCGTTGAATCGCAATTCGGACAGGGCTCCTACGAGCAGTACTTC	TRBD1	once	TRBV29-1	TRBJ2-7
CASSQGLKKRAEAFF	TGTGCCAGCAGTCAGGGACTCAAAAAACGGGCTGAAGCTTTCTTT	-	-	TRBV6-5	TRBJ1-1
CASSTTGVNEKLFF	TGTGCCAGCAGTACGACAGGGGTTAATGAAAAACTGTTTTTT	TRBD1	-	TRBV28	TRBJ1-4
CASSGSGSTNEKLFF	TGTGCCAGCAGTGGATCAGGGTCAACTAATGAAAAACTGTTTTTT	-	-	TRBV28	TRBJ1-4